What follows describes a single TCR beta chain. Profiled with immunoSEQ multiplex PCR; TCRdb holds only in-frame clones, not every one. The repertoire includes under 200,000 clones, about 82% of them detected once, and 4.5% to 6.5% sits in the top ten. This entry is derived from a study of blood T cell repertoires in COVID-19. In the study overall: Samples came from the United States, Italy and Spain, spanning acute and convalescent COVID-19.

V dropped 4 bases and J dropped 5 bases, with 11 bases sitting between them. The CDR3 covers 13 residues. CDR1 is SGHTA and CDR2 is FQGTGA in the germline V gene. The genes are TRBV7-3 and TRBJ2-5, with no clear D. This TCR was sampled from a man in his forties with acute COVID-19. Sequencing used PBMCs or T cells enriched from blood (not recorded which). The CDR3 coding sequence is TGTGCCAGCAGCTCGTGGGCCCGGGAGACCCAGTACTTC. It specifies CASSSWARETQYF.